Below are 8 T cell receptor beta chains sequenced from a single sample in a study of identical twins. From the 5' RACE reads, TCRdb called clonotypes with MiXCR, one entry per CDR3 protein. Of 400,000 to 500,000 distinct CDR3 sequences in the sample, less than 20% were seen once. Sequenced: naive T cells sorted from blood. The receptor source for this set is a middle-aged man in good health.

This clonotype was seen many times. The chain couples TRBV29-1 to TRBJ1-1; D is undetermined. Germline V gene data show CDR1 as SQVTM and CDR2 as ANQGSEA. V shed 5 bases and J shed 7 bases, with 11 bases lying between them. The CDR3 consists of 11 residues. The chain's CDR3 is CSVLRKFEAFF. Written as DNA, the CDR3 is TGCAGCGTTTTGCGAAAGTTTGAAGCTTTCTTT.

The rearrangement links TRBV21-1 to TRBJ2-5. TRBV21-1 counts as a pseudogene. The CDR3 has 9 amino acids. The CDR3 DNA reads as TGTGCCAGCACCAAGACCCAGTACTTC. Its protein is CASTKTQYF.

The CDR3 here is CASSPTTRENEKLFF. The CDR3 DNA is TGTGCCAGCTCACCCACGACAAGGGAGAATGAAAAACTGTTTTTT. The chain employs TRBV18 and TRBJ1-4; the D is unclear. Germline V gives CDR1 KGHSH, CDR2 LQKENI. The CDR3 has 15 residues. V was trimmed by 3 bases and J by 5 bases, leaving 13 bases between them.

The V gene is TRBV4-3, the J gene TRBJ1-2; tentatively, D is TRBD1 (5 bases). The germline V gene has CDR1 LGHNA and CDR2 YSLEER. Trimming removed 4 bases at V and 3 bases at J, with 18 bases between. This CDR3 is 16 amino acids long. CDR3 sequence reads: CASSPDYPQGYYGYTF. As DNA, the CDR3 is TGCGCCAGCAGCCCAGACTACCCCCAGGGCTACTATGGCTACACCTTC.

This clonotype was counted at least ten times. This sequence joins TRBV12-3 or TRBV12-4 and TRBJ2-1, with 7 nucleotides matching TRBD2. Trimming took 7 bases from V and 5 from J; bases not matched to a gene: 8. This CDR3 spans 14 amino acids. The CDR3 is CASTRGSGNNEQFF. The CDR3 coding sequence is TGTGCCAGCACTCGTGGGAGCGGGAACAATGAGCAGTTCTTC.

The rearrangement links TRBV10-3 to TRBJ1-2; D perhaps matches TRBD1 (6 bases). V was pared by 5 bases and J by 6 bases, with 19 bases between. The germline V gene encodes CDR1 ENHRY and CDR2 SYGVKD. This CDR3 is built from 15 residues. This chain's CDR3 is CAISSRGGLPNGYTF. For the CDR3, the DNA is TGTGCCATCAGTAGCCGCGGGGGGCTCCCCAATGGCTACACCTTC.

At least ten counts were recorded for this clonotype. The rearrangement uses TRBV20-1 and TRBJ1-1, with a weak D call TRBD1 (5 bases). V lost 5 bases and J 1 base, leaving 14 bases between the germline ends. The V gene's germline CDR1 is DFQATT and CDR2 SNEGSKA (reference sequence). The CDR3 consists of 14 residues. In DNA form, the CDR3 reads TGCAGTGCTCCCCGAGCAGGGCAGAACACTGAAGCTTTCTTT. It yields the protein CSAPRAGQNTEAFF.

This clonotype was picked up many times. The genes are TRBV9 and TRBJ1-4, with D possibly being TRBD1 (5 bases). CDR1 and CDR2 (germline): SGDLS, YYNGEE. This CDR3 has 14 amino acids. V was shortened by 0 bases and J by 4 bases, with 7 bases between the two germline ends. CDR3 protein: CASSVGGLNEKLFF. DNA of the CDR3: TGTGCCAGCAGCGTAGGGGGACTTAATGAAAAACTGTTTTTT.